Below are 10 T cell receptor beta chains sequenced from a single sample in a study of cytomegalovirus exposure and HLA in healthy donors. PCR was performed using 60 Vbeta and 13 Jbeta primers. Clones were read by immunoSEQ multiplex PCR, and TCRdb kept only the in-frame ones, dropping some. The table records some 100,000 clones, around 75% of them present only once. The sample consisted of PBMCs. These receptors were collected from a male donor in good health and CMV-seropositive.

The J gene is TRBJ1-5, the V gene TRBV19, with D possibly matching TRBD1 (6 bases). With 3 bases removed from V and 8 bases from J, the gap between germline ends came to 14 bases. Germline V CDR1 and CDR2: LNHDA, SQIVND (reference sequence). The CDR3 sequence is 14 residues long. The CDR3 DNA is TGTGCCAGTAGTATCCGACAGGTCGGGGAGCCCCAGCATTTT. Encoded protein: CASSIRQVGEPQHF.

This clone has just one count. The chain links TRBV13 to TRBJ2-5; 10 bases line up with TRBD1. Germline V CDR1 and CDR2: PRHDT, FYEKMQ (reference sequence). V was pared by 6 bases and J by 5 bases, with 6 bases of the junction left unmatched. CDR3 length equals 14 residues. CDR3 loop: CASSFGQGGETQYF. For the CDR3, the DNA is TGTGCCAGCAGTTTTGGACAGGGGGGTGAGACCCAGTACTTC.

This rearrangement joins TRBV29-1 to TRBJ1-2; maybe TRBD1 (5 bases). The germline V gene has CDR1 SQVTM and CDR2 ANQGSEA. The V end was cut by 3 bases, the J end by 8 bases, with 13 bases between. The CDR3 is made up of 12 amino acids. The CDR3 spells CSVEGGGDGYTF. The CDR3 region has the DNA TGCAGCGTTGAGGGGGGGGGAGACGGCTACACCTTC.

V gene TRBV4-3 combines with J gene TRBJ2-1, with 12 bases aligning to TRBD2. Germline CDR1 is LGHNA and CDR2 is YSLEER. CDR3 length: 16 residues. Germline trimming cut 0 bases from V and 8 bases from J; bases unmatched to any gene: 5. In DNA, the CDR3 is TGCGCCAGCAGCCAAGATGCTAGCGGGGGGGCCTATGAGCAGTTCTTC. Encoded protein: CASSQDASGGAYEQFF.

V gene TRBV12-5 combines with J gene TRBJ2-7; D is possibly TRBD1 (5 bases). CDR3 length equals 14 residues. The ends were cut back, 7 bases at V and 1 base at J, with 14 bases in the middle. Germline V gene data show CDR1 as LGHNT and CDR2 as FRNRAP. The CDR3 protein is CASASRDSSYEQYF. In DNA, the CDR3 is TGTGCTAGTGCCAGCCGCGACAGTTCCTACGAGCAGTACTTC.

The J gene is TRBJ2-7, the V gene TRBV9, with TRBD2 matching 7 bases. Germline CDR1 reads SGDLS; CDR2 reads YYNGEE. The V and J ends lost 2 bases and 2 bases, in that order; junction bases with no gene match: 7. The CDR3 is made up of 15 amino acids. The CDR3 reads CASSVKGLPTYEQYF. The CDR3 DNA reads TGTGCCAGCAGCGTGAAGGGACTACCCACCTACGAGCAGTACTTC.

V is TRBV7-2 and J is TRBJ2-7, with a tentative D call TRBD2 (5 bases). The V gene's germline CDR1 is SGHTA and CDR2 FQGNSA. V lost 5 bases to trimming and J lost 9 bases, with 17 bases between them. This CDR3 contains 13 residues. CDR3 bases: TGTGCCAGCAGCCCAACACGGGGTTTTGGGCAGTACTTC. This translates into CASSPTRGFGQYF. The entire variable domain, with the rest obtained from reference TRBV7-2 and TRBJ2-7, is as follows: GAGVSQSPSNKVTEKGKDVELRCDPISGHTALYWYRQSLGQGLEFLIYFQGNSAPDKSGLPSDRFSAERTGGSVSTLTIQRTQQEDSAVYLCASSPTRGFGQYFGPGTRLTVT.

With respect to this clone: Other DNA sequences in this sample translate to the same CDR3. J is TRBJ2-1 and V is TRBV6-5, with a weak D call TRBD1 (6 bases). Trimming removed 2 bases at V and 5 bases at J, with 13 bases between. CDR1 MNHEY and CDR2 SVGAGI come from the germline V gene. CDR3 length: 15 amino acids. The CDR3 spells CASSYGRGGHNEQFF. In nucleotides, the CDR3 is TGTGCCAGCAGTTACGGCAGGGGCGGCCACAATGAGCAGTTCTTC.

V and J are TRBV12-5 and TRBJ1-6, with 7 bases lining up with TRBD1. This CDR3 has 16 residues. The J segment lost 10 bases and the V segment lost 0 bases, leaving 9 bases of the junction unmatched. Germline values: CDR1 LGHNT, CDR2 FRNRAP. CDR3 coding DNA: TGTGCTAGTGGTTTGGTATGGCAGGGGGTGGGGTCACCCCTCCACTTT. This translates into CASGLVWQGVGSPLHF.

This chain connects TRBV19 to TRBJ1-3; a possible D gene is TRBD1 (5 bases). V was pared by 3 bases and J by 4 bases, with 16 bases between. The germline gives CDR1 LNHDA, CDR2 SQIVND (reference sequence). The CDR3 is 16 residues long. This CDR3 reads CASSISAGQAGNTIYF. The CDR3 nucleotides are TGTGCCAGTAGTATCTCGGCAGGGCAAGCCGGAAACACCATATATTTT. Variable domain in full (rest from reference TRBV19 and TRBJ1-3): DGGITQSPKYLFRKEGQNVTLSCEQNLNHDAMYWYRQDPGQGLRLIYYSQIVNDFQKGDIAEGYSVSREKKESFPLTVTSAQKNPTAFYLCASSISAGQAGNTIYFGEGSWLTVV.